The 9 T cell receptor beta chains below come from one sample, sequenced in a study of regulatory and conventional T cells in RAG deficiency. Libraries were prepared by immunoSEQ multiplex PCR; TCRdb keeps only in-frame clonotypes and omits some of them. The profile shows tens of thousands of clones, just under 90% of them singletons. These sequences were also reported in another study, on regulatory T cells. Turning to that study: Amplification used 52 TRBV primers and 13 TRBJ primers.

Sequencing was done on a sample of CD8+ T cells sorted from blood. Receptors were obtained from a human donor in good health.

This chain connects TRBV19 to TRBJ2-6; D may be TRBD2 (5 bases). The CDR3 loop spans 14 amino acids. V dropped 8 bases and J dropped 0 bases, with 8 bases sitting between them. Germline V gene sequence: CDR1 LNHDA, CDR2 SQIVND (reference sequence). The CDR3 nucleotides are TGTGCCAGTCAGGACTTCTCTGGGGCCAACGTCCTGACTTTC. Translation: CASQDFSGANVLTF.

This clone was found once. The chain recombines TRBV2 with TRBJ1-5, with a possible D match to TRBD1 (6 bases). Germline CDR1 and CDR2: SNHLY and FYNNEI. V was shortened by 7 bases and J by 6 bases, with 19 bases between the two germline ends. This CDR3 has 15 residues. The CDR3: CASTGGGAGGQPQHF. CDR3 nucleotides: TGTGCCAGCACCGGTGGGGGCGCAGGAGGTCAGCCCCAGCATTTT.

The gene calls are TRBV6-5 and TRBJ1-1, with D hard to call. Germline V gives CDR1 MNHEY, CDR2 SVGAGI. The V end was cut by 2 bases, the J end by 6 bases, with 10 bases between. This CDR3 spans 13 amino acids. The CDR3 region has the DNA TGTGCCAGCAGTTACCAGGCAGGAGCTGAAGCTTTCTTT. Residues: CASSYQAGAEAFF.

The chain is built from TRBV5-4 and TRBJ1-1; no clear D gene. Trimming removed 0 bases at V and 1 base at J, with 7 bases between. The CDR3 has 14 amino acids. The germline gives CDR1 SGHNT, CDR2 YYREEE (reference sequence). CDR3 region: CASSLAGGNTEAFF. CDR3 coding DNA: TGTGCCAGCAGCTTGGCAGGCGGGAACACTGAAGCTTTCTTT.

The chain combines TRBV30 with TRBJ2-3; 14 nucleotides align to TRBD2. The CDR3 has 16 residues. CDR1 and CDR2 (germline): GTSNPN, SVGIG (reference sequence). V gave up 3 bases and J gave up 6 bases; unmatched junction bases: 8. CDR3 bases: TGTGCCTGGAGCAGACTAGCGGGAGGGGGTTTGGATACGCAGTATTTT. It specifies CAWSRLAGGGLDTQYF.

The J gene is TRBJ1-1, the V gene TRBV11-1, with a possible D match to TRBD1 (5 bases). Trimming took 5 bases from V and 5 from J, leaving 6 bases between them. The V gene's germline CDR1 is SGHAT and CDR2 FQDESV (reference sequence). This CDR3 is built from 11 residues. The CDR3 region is CASSQGTEAFF. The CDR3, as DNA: TGTGCCAGCAGCCAGGGAACTGAAGCTTTCTTT.

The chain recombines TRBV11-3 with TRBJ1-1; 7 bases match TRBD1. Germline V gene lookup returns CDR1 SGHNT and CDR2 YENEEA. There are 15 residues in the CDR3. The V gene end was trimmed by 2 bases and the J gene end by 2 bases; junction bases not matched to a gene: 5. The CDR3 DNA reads TGTGCCAGCAGCTTAACAGGGGCCCCTAACACTGAAGCTTTCTTT. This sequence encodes CASSLTGAPNTEAFF.

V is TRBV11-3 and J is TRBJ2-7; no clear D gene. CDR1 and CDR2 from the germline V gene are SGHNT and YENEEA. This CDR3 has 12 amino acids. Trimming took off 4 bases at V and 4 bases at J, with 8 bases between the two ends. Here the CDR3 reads CASSSDRYEQYF. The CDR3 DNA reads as TGTGCCAGCAGCTCCGACCGTTACGAGCAGTACTTC.

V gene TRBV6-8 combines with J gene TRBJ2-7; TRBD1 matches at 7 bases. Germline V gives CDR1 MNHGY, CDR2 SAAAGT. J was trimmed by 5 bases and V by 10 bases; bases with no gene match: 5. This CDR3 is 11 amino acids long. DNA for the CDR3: TGTGCCACCTACAGGGGCAACGAGCAGTACTTC. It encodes CATYRGNEQYF.